A selection of T cell receptor beta chains follows, all from one sample in a study of response to subunit inactivated influenza vaccine. TCRdb re-called the RT-PCR reads with MiXCR, one entry per CDR3 protein. The sample carries fewer than 700,000 distinct CDR3 sequences, over 10% recorded once. The material sequenced was PBMCs from blood, taken 45 days after vaccination. These receptors were collected from a man aged 45-60 years who received an inactivated influenza vaccine. The CDR3 runs from the conserved cysteine through the conserved F or W. Each record gives: J gene, D gene, V gene, clone size, CDR3 DNA, CDR3 protein. A D gene is named only where the DNA matches it firmly. The size field is filled for only some rows; it gives once, few, many or a size class.

j_gene: TRBJ2-7
d_gene: -
v_gene: TRBV10-3
abundance: many
CDR3nt: TGTGCCATCAGTGAGTCAGTAGGGATCGCCTACGAGCAGTACTTC
CDR3aa: CAISESVGIAYEQYF

j_gene: TRBJ1-6
d_gene: -
v_gene: TRBV7-2
abundance: -
CDR3nt: TGTGCCAGCAGCTTAGCACAGTCCAGGTCACCCCTCCACTTT
CDR3aa: CASSLAQSRSPLHF

j_gene: TRBJ2-7
d_gene: TRBD1
v_gene: TRBV20-1
abundance: few
CDR3nt: TGCAGTGCTAGAGCCGGGACAGGGTACCACGAGCAGTACTTC
CDR3aa: CSARAGTGYHEQYF

j_gene: TRBJ1-5
d_gene: TRBD1
v_gene: TRBV12-3/TRBV12-4
abundance: many
CDR3nt: TGTGCCAGCAGTACCGACAGGGGCAGTAATCAGCCCCAGCATTTT
CDR3aa: CASSTDRGSNQPQHF

j_gene: TRBJ1-1
d_gene: -
v_gene: TRBV5-1
abundance: -
CDR3nt: TGCGCCAGCAGGGAAGGACTGAGGAACACTGAAGCTTTCTTT
CDR3aa: CASREGLRNTEAFF

j_gene: TRBJ1-1
d_gene: -
v_gene: TRBV6-5
abundance: -
CDR3nt: TGTGCCAGCAGTCACGGCACGGAAGCTTTCTTT
CDR3aa: CASSHGTEAFF

j_gene: TRBJ2-1
d_gene: TRBD1
v_gene: TRBV20-1
abundance: many
CDR3nt: TGCAGTACCCGAGAACAGGGGCGTTTCAATGAGCAGTTCTTC
CDR3aa: CSTREQGRFNEQFF

j_gene: TRBJ2-3
d_gene: -
v_gene: TRBV28
abundance: few
CDR3nt: TGTGCCAGCAGTTCGCCAGGTGATGGGGCAGGAGATACGCAGTATTTT
CDR3aa: CASSSPGDGAGDTQYF

j_gene: TRBJ2-7
d_gene: -
v_gene: TRBV4-3
abundance: -
CDR3nt: TGCGCCAGCAGCCACATTGGGGGATTCGAGCAGTACTTC
CDR3aa: CASSHIGGFEQYF

j_gene: TRBJ2-1
d_gene: -
v_gene: TRBV12-3/TRBV12-4
abundance: few
CDR3nt: TGTGCCAGCAACCCATACGGCTACAATGAGCAGTTCTTC
CDR3aa: CASNPYGYNEQFF

j_gene: TRBJ2-7
d_gene: TRBD1
v_gene: TRBV27
abundance: many
CDR3nt: TGTGCCAGCAGAAGACAGGGGACCTACGAGCAGTACTTC
CDR3aa: CASRRQGTYEQYF

j_gene: TRBJ2-5
d_gene: TRBD1
v_gene: TRBV7-2
abundance: -
CDR3nt: TGTGCCAGCAGCTTAGGGACAGGGGAAAGGCAGACCCAGTACTTC
CDR3aa: CASSLGTGERQTQYF

j_gene: TRBJ2-3
d_gene: -
v_gene: TRBV20-1
abundance: few
CDR3nt: TGCAGTGCCCAGAATTGGCGGGAAAACACAGATACGCAGTATTTT
CDR3aa: CSAQNWRENTDTQYF

j_gene: TRBJ2-7
d_gene: TRBD1
v_gene: TRBV4-3
abundance: few
CDR3nt: TGCGCCAGCAGCCAAGACCCTTTGGACAGGGGTGGCGAGCAGTACTTC
CDR3aa: CASSQDPLDRGGEQYF

j_gene: TRBJ1-5
d_gene: -
v_gene: TRBV20-1
abundance: -
CDR3nt: TGCAGTGCTAGAGGGGCGGCCAGCAATCAGCCCCAGCATTTT
CDR3aa: CSARGAASNQPQHF

j_gene: TRBJ2-7
d_gene: -
v_gene: TRBV19
abundance: once
CDR3nt: TGTGCCAGTAGTATGGGCCTAGTCTACGAGCAGTACTTC
CDR3aa: CASSMGLVYEQYF

j_gene: TRBJ1-5
d_gene: -
v_gene: TRBV4-3
abundance: -
CDR3nt: TGCGCCAGCAGCCAAGAACCGGTACAAGACATAAATCAGCCCCAGCATTTT
CDR3aa: CASSQEPVQDINQPQHF

j_gene: TRBJ2-7
d_gene: -
v_gene: TRBV15
abundance: -
CDR3nt: TGTGCCACCAGCAGAGCCCCAGGGCTCGAGCAGTACTTC
CDR3aa: CATSRAPGLEQYF

j_gene: TRBJ2-5
d_gene: -
v_gene: TRBV7-7
abundance: -
CDR3nt: TGTGCTAGCAGCTTCTCAGGGACGGAGACCCAGTACTTC
CDR3aa: CASSFSGTETQYF

j_gene: TRBJ2-7
d_gene: -
v_gene: TRBV20-1
abundance: many
CDR3nt: TGCAGTGCTATGGGCAGGGGTTACGAGCAGTACTTC
CDR3aa: CSAMGRGYEQYF

j_gene: TRBJ2-3
d_gene: -
v_gene: TRBV5-1
abundance: few
CDR3nt: TGCGCCAGCAGCTTACTGGAGCTGGATACGCAGTATTTT
CDR3aa: CASSLLELDTQYF

j_gene: TRBJ2-3
d_gene: TRBD2
v_gene: TRBV5-5
abundance: many
CDR3nt: TGTGCCAGCAGCCAAGGTGGACTAGCGGGGACAGATACGCAGTATTTT
CDR3aa: CASSQGGLAGTDTQYF

j_gene: TRBJ2-4
d_gene: -
v_gene: TRBV5-1
abundance: -
CDR3nt: TGCGCCAGCATCTTGGATGGGGGGAACCCAAACATTCAGTACTTC
CDR3aa: CASILDGGNPNIQYF

j_gene: TRBJ2-1
d_gene: -
v_gene: TRBV7-9
abundance: -
CDR3nt: TGTGCCAGCAGCTCTTTCTCTGGTTTCCGGACCTACAATGAGCAGTTCTTC
CDR3aa: CASSSFSGFRTYNEQFF

j_gene: TRBJ1-2
d_gene: TRBD1
v_gene: TRBV29-1
abundance: many
CDR3nt: TGCAGCGTTGAAGCGACGACAGGGCTCATTGGCTACACCTTC
CDR3aa: CSVEATTGLIGYTF

j_gene: TRBJ1-1
d_gene: -
v_gene: TRBV6-4
abundance: -
CDR3nt: TGTGCCAGCAGCCCGACAGGATCTAACACTGAAGCTTTCTTT
CDR3aa: CASSPTGSNTEAFF

j_gene: TRBJ2-2
d_gene: -
v_gene: TRBV7-3
abundance: -
CDR3nt: TGTGCCAGCAGCTCTGGGGGACTTGGCACCGGGGAGCTGTTTTTT
CDR3aa: CASSSGGLGTGELFF

j_gene: TRBJ2-1
d_gene: TRBD2
v_gene: TRBV11-2
abundance: -
CDR3nt: TGTGCCAGCAGCTTTACCCCGGGACTAGCGCGAACCAATGAGCAGTTCTTC
CDR3aa: CASSFTPGLARTNEQFF

j_gene: TRBJ2-2
d_gene: TRBD1
v_gene: TRBV5-1
abundance: many
CDR3nt: TGCGCCAGCAGCTCCCGGGACAGGGAGGCCGGGGAGCTGTTTTTT
CDR3aa: CASSSRDREAGELFF

j_gene: TRBJ2-2
d_gene: TRBD2
v_gene: TRBV20-1
abundance: few
CDR3nt: TGCAGTGCTAGACCCGGGACTAGTATCACCGGGGAGCTGTTTTTT
CDR3aa: CSARPGTSITGELFF

j_gene: TRBJ2-3
d_gene: -
v_gene: TRBV20-1
abundance: -
CDR3nt: TGCAGTGCTAGACCTCATCCTAGCACAGATACGCAGTATTTT
CDR3aa: CSARPHPSTDTQYF

j_gene: TRBJ1-2
d_gene: TRBD1
v_gene: TRBV12-3/TRBV12-4
abundance: -
CDR3nt: TGTGCCAGCAGCCCGGACAGGGCGTCTGGCTACACCTTC
CDR3aa: CASSPDRASGYTF

j_gene: TRBJ1-4
d_gene: -
v_gene: TRBV7-2
abundance: -
CDR3nt: TGTGCCAGCAGTTATGGGGGCGAAGAAAAACTGTTTTTT
CDR3aa: CASSYGGEEKLFF

j_gene: TRBJ2-2
d_gene: TRBD1
v_gene: TRBV20-1
abundance: few
CDR3nt: TGCAGTGCTAGACCAGGGGGCACCGGGGAGCTGTTTTTT
CDR3aa: CSARPGGTGELFF

j_gene: TRBJ2-6
d_gene: TRBD2
v_gene: TRBV5-1
abundance: -
CDR3nt: TGCGCCAGCAGCTTGGGACTAGCGGGGGAATATGGGGCCAACGTCCTGACTTTC
CDR3aa: CASSLGLAGEYGANVLTF

j_gene: TRBJ2-2
d_gene: TRBD2
v_gene: TRBV6-1
abundance: -
CDR3nt: TGTGCCAGCAGGAAAGCGGGGGCCCACACCGGGGAGCTGTTTTTT
CDR3aa: CASRKAGAHTGELFF

j_gene: TRBJ2-7
d_gene: -
v_gene: TRBV28
abundance: -
CDR3nt: TGTGCCAGCAGTTTGGTGGGGGCTCACACTTCGGACGAGCAGTACTTC
CDR3aa: CASSLVGAHTSDEQYF

j_gene: TRBJ2-3
d_gene: -
v_gene: TRBV15
abundance: -
CDR3nt: TGTGCCACCAGCAAAAAATACGGACTGGGCACTTCAGATACGCAGTATTTT
CDR3aa: CATSKKYGLGTSDTQYF

j_gene: TRBJ2-1
d_gene: -
v_gene: TRBV12-3/TRBV12-4
abundance: few
CDR3nt: TGTGCCAGCAGTTTAGTTGGTTCGGGCGAGCAGTTCTTC
CDR3aa: CASSLVGSGEQFF

j_gene: TRBJ2-7
d_gene: -
v_gene: TRBV29-1
abundance: -
CDR3nt: TGCAGCGTTGACCAGGGGACTTACGAGCAGTACTTC
CDR3aa: CSVDQGTYEQYF

j_gene: TRBJ2-3
d_gene: -
v_gene: TRBV7-6
abundance: few
CDR3nt: TGTGCCAGCACCCATAGGGCTGACGGTTGGGATACGCAGTATTTT
CDR3aa: CASTHRADGWDTQYF

j_gene: TRBJ2-3
d_gene: -
v_gene: TRBV29-1
abundance: -
CDR3nt: TGCAGCGTCGAAGAGAGCACAGATACGCAGTATTTT
CDR3aa: CSVEESTDTQYF

j_gene: TRBJ2-3
d_gene: TRBD2
v_gene: TRBV24-1
abundance: many
CDR3nt: TGTGCCACCAGTGACCCCGAGCGGGAAGTAAGAAATACGCAGTATTTT
CDR3aa: CATSDPEREVRNTQYF

j_gene: TRBJ2-4
d_gene: -
v_gene: TRBV10-3
abundance: few
CDR3nt: TGTGCCATCAGTGAGAACGGGGGCGGCATTCAGTACTTC
CDR3aa: CAISENGGGIQYF

j_gene: TRBJ1-5
d_gene: -
v_gene: TRBV12-3/TRBV12-4
abundance: few
CDR3nt: TGTGCCAGCAGGCTCCGGGCAGTCAGGGGGCCCCAGCATTTT
CDR3aa: CASRLRAVRGPQHF

j_gene: TRBJ2-1
d_gene: TRBD1
v_gene: TRBV25-1
abundance: few
CDR3nt: TGTGCCAGCAGAGAGACAGGGTGGTCCAATGAGCAGTTCTTC
CDR3aa: CASRETGWSNEQFF

j_gene: TRBJ2-1
d_gene: TRBD2
v_gene: TRBV19
abundance: -
CDR3nt: TGTGCCACCTCACTAGCGGAGATATACAATGAGCAGTTCTTC
CDR3aa: CATSLAEIYNEQFF

j_gene: TRBJ2-3
d_gene: -
v_gene: TRBV12-3/TRBV12-4
abundance: many
CDR3nt: TGTGCCAGCAGTTTAGGAGCGGCTAGCACAGATACGCAGTATTTT
CDR3aa: CASSLGAASTDTQYF

j_gene: TRBJ2-7
d_gene: TRBD1
v_gene: TRBV6-1
abundance: -
CDR3nt: TGTGCCAGCAGTGGACCGGGACAGTCTACGCGGGAGCAGTACTTC
CDR3aa: CASSGPGQSTREQYF

j_gene: TRBJ2-1
d_gene: TRBD2
v_gene: TRBV4-3
abundance: many
CDR3nt: TGCGCCAGCAGCCAAGCCAGCTATAGCGGGGGGGCCTACAATGAGCAGTTCTTC
CDR3aa: CASSQASYSGGAYNEQFF

j_gene: TRBJ2-1
d_gene: TRBD2
v_gene: TRBV3-1
abundance: -
CDR3nt: TGTGCCAGCAGCCAAGATCCACGAACGAAACGCCCCGGACTAGCGGACAATGAGCAGTTCTTC
CDR3aa: CASSQDPRTKRPGLADNEQFF